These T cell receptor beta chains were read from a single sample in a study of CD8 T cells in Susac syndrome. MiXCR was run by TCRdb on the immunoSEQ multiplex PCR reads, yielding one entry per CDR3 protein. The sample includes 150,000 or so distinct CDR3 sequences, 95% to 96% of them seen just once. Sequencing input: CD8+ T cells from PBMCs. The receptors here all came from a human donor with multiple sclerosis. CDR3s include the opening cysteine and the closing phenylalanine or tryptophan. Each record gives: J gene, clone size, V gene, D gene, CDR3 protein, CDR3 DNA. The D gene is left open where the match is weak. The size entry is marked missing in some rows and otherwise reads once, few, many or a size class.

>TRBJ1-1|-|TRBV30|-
CAWGGGTEAFF
TGTGCCTGGGGAGGGGGCACTGAAGCTTTCTTT
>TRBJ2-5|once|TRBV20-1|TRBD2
CSARDGGGAKETQYF
TGCAGTGCTAGAGATGGCGGGGGGGCTAAGGAGACCCAGTACTTC
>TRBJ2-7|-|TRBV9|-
CASSQRGYEQYF
TGTGCCAGCAGCCAAAGGGGGTACGAGCAGTACTTC
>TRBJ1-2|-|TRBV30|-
CAWSTHRDPHSSGYTF
TGTGCCTGGAGTACCCACCGGGACCCCCATTCTTCCGGCTACACCTTC
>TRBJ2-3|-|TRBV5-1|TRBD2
CASSGAGGTDTQYF
TGCGCCAGCAGCGGAGCGGGGGGCACAGATACGCAGTATTTT
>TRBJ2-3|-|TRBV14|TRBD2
CASSNPLADTQYF
TGTGCCAGCAGCAATCCACTAGCGGATACGCAGTATTTT
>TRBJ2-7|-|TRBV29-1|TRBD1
CSAESRQGENYEQYF
TGCAGCGCTGAGTCCCGACAGGGCGAGAACTACGAGCAGTACTTC
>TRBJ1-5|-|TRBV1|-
CTSSQGDTGQPQHF
TGCACCAGCAGCCAGGGCGACACCGGCCAGCCCCAGCATTTT
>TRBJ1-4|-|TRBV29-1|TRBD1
CSVRDSGNEKLFF
TGCAGCGTTCGGGACAGTGGAAATGAAAAACTGTTTTTT
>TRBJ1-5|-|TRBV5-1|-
CASSEGRGNQPQHF
TGCGCCAGCAGCGAGGGCCGGGGCAATCAGCCCCAGCATTTT
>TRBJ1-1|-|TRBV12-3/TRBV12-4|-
CASSLRGRVMNTEAFF
TGTGCCAGCAGTTTGCGGGGGCGGGTTATGAACACTGAAGCTTTCTTT
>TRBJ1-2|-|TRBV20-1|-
CSAQRANYGYTF
TGCAGTGCCCAGCGGGCTAACTATGGCTACACCTTC
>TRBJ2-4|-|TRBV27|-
CASSDDWAKNIQYF
TGTGCCAGCAGTGACGACTGGGCCAAAAACATTCAGTACTTC
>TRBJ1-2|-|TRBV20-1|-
CSALPLLIRTTYGYTF
TGCAGTGCCCTACCCCTTCTGATCCGGACAACATATGGCTACACCTTC
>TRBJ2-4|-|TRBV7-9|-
CASSPLGGDKNIQYF
TGTGCCAGCAGCCCCCTCGGAGGGGACAAAAACATTCAGTACTTC
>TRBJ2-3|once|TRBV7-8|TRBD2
CASSLTFGGAADTQYF
TGTGCCAGCAGCTTAACGTTCGGGGGGGCGGCAGATACGCAGTATTTT
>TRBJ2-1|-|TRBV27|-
CASSLGGLEQFF
TGTGCCAGCAGTTTAGGGGGACTGGAGCAGTTCTTC
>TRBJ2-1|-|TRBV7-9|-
CASRWAEQEGEQFF
TGTGCCAGCAGGTGGGCAGAGCAAGAGGGTGAGCAGTTCTTC
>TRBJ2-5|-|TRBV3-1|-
CASSKFQTGQETQYF
TGTGCCAGCAGCAAGTTCCAGACAGGCCAAGAGACCCAGTACTTC
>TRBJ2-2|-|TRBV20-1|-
CSASTTGELFF
TGCAGTGCTTCCACTACCGGGGAGCTGTTTTTT
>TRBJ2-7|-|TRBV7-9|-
CASSSTRLEQYF
TGTGCCAGCAGTTCAACTAGACTAGAGCAGTACTTC
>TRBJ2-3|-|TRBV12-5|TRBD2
CASGLYNAGGTDTQYF
TGTGCTAGTGGTTTGTATAACGCGGGGGGCACAGATACGCAGTATTTT
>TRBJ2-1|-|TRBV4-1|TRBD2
CASSQEGAGGPNEQFF
TGCGCCAGCAGCCAAGAAGGGGCGGGGGGGCCAAATGAGCAGTTCTTC
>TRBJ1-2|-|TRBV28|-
CASSQGNSRGYTF
TGTGCCAGCAGTCAAGGGAATTCGAGGGGCTACACCTTC
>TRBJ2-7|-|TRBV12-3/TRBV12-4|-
CASSFRRELREQYF
TGTGCCAGCAGTTTTAGACGGGAACTACGAGAGCAGTACTTC
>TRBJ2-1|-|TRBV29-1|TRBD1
CSVQSAGGGDYNEQFF
TGCAGCGTTCAGTCGGCAGGGGGCGGTGACTACAATGAGCAGTTCTTC
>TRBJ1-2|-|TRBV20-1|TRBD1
CSASVLDRGITNYGYTF
TGCAGTGCTAGCGTTCTAGACAGGGGCATTACTAACTATGGCTACACCTTC
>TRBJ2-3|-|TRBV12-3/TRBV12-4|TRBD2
CASSLAGEYTDTQYF
TGTGCCAGCAGTCTAGCGGGGGAATACACAGATACGCAGTATTTT
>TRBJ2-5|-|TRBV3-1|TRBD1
CASSLRDRQETQYF
TGTGCCAGCAGCCTGCGGGACAGGCAAGAGACCCAGTACTTC
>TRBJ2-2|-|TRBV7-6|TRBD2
CASSLAELAANTGELFF
TGTGCCAGCAGCTTAGCGGAACTAGCGGCGAACACCGGGGAGCTGTTTTTT
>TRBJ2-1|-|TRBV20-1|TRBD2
CSAITATSGTPYNEQFF
TGCAGTGCTATTACTGCGACTAGCGGGACCCCCTACAATGAGCAGTTCTTC
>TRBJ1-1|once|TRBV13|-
CASSSQQNLNTEAFF
TGTGCCAGCAGCTCACAACAAAATCTGAACACTGAAGCTTTCTTT
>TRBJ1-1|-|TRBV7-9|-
CASTTSPDTEAFF
TGTGCCAGCACGACTTCTCCGGACACTGAAGCTTTCTTT
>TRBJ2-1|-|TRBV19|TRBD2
CASNTGGASSEQFF
TGTGCCAGCAACACCGGGGGGGCGTCGAGTGAGCAGTTCTTC
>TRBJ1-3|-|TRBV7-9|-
CASRPDTSSGNTIYF
TGTGCCAGCAGACCCGACACGAGCTCTGGAAACACCATATATTTT
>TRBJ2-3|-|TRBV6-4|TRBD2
CASSDTSGGADTQYF
TGTGCCAGCAGTGACACTAGCGGGGGGGCAGATACGCAGTATTTT
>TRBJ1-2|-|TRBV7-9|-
CASSLIKRINYGYTF
TGTGCCAGCAGCCTCATCAAACGTATAAACTATGGCTACACCTTC
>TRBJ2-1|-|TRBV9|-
CASSVDKSSYNEQFF
TGTGCCAGCAGCGTAGACAAGAGCTCCTACAATGAGCAGTTCTTC
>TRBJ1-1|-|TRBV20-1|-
CSANTGYTEAFF
TGCAGTGCTAATACAGGGTACACTGAAGCTTTCTTT
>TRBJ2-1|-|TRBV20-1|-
CSARDDRYYNEQFF
TGCAGTGCTAGAGACGACAGGTATTACAATGAGCAGTTCTTC